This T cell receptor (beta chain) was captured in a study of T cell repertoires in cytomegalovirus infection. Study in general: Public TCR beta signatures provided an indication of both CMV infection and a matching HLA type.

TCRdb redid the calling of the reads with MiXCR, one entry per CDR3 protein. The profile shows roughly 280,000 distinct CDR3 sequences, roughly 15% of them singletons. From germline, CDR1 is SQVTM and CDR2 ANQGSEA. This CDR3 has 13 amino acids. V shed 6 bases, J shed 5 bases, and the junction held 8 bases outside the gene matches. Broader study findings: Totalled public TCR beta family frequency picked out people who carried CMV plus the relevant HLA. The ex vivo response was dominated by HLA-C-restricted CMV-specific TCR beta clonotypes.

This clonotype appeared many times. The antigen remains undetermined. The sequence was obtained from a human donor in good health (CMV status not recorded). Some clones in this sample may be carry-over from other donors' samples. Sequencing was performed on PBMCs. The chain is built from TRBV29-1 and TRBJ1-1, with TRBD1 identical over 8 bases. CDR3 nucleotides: TGCAGCGTGGACCAGGGGGCAAGTACTGAAGCTTTCTTT. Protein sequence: CSVDQGASTEAFF.